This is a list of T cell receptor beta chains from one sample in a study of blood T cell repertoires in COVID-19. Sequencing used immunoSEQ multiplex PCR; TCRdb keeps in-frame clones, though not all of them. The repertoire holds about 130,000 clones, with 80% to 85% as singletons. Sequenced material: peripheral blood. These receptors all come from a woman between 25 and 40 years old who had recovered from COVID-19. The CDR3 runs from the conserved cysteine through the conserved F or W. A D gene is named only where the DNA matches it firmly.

TGTGCCAGCAGCTTAGGGGCAACCAACGTCCTGACTTTC	CASSLGATNVLTF	NA	TRBJ2-6	TRBV7-2
TGTGCCGCAAGCCGCCGAGGAGCGGGAGGAGCTGAAGCTTTCTTT	CAASRRGAGGAEAFF	NA	TRBJ1-1	TRBV19
TGTGCCATCAGGGGGACAGGGAACTATGGCTACACCTTC	CAIRGTGNYGYTF	TRBD1	TRBJ1-2	TRBV10-3
TGCGCCAGCAGCTTCCATAGGCAGGGCGGCACCGGGGAGCTGTTTTTT	CASSFHRQGGTGELFF	NA	TRBJ2-2	TRBV5-1
TGTGCCTGGACAGTTGGAAACACCATATATTTT	CAWTVGNTIYF	NA	TRBJ1-3	TRBV30
TGTGCCTGGAGTGACAGGGGGCCTGAAGCTTTCTTT	CAWSDRGPEAFF	TRBD1	TRBJ1-1	TRBV30
TGCAGCGTTGAGTTGTCCCTCGGGAGGGGCGGAACCACCGGGGAGCTGTTTTTT	CSVELSLGRGGTTGELFF	TRBD2	TRBJ2-2	TRBV29-1
TGTGCCAGCAGCTTTTTAGCGGGAGATCGGAATGAGCAGTTCTTC	CASSFLAGDRNEQFF	TRBD2	TRBJ2-1	TRBV7-9
TGTGCCAGCAGCACCGGGACAGGGGTGAACATTCAGTACTTC	CASSTGTGVNIQYF	TRBD1	TRBJ2-4	TRBV5-4
TGTGCCTCCACAGGGACACCGAACACTGAAGCTTTCTTT	CASTGTPNTEAFF	NA	TRBJ1-1	TRBV30